This TCR beta chain was profiled in a study of T cell repertoires in cytomegalovirus infection. Overall study: It was the public TCR beta signatures that indicated both CMV infection and matching HLA type.

The CDR3 totals 15 residues. Trimming left V 5 bases short and J 4 bases short, with 14 bases between. Germline CDR1 MNHNS, CDR2 SASEGT. Study observations and caveats: Cumulative public TCR beta family frequency identified CMV carriers with the relevant HLA. It was HLA-C-restricted CMV-specific TCR beta clonotypes that dominated the response ex vivo.

TCRdb processed the reads anew with MiXCR; each CDR3 protein has one entry. In the table there are 100,000 or so distinct CDR3 sequences, about 25% of which are singletons. The sample holds a few counts of this clonotype. The antigen is not known. This clonotype originated in a human donor in good health (CMV status not recorded). Some clones in this sample may be carry-over from other donors' samples. The sequenced material came from CD8+ T cells from PBMCs. The rearrangement links TRBV6-1 to TRBJ1-4, with D possibly TRBD1 on 6 matching bases. CDR3 coding DNA: TGTGCCAGCAGTTATGGTACAGGGTATAATGAAAAACTGTTTTTT. Its translation is CASSYGTGYNEKLFF.